Following are 30 T cell receptor beta chains from one sample sequenced in a study of beta chain features in type 1 diabetes. The entirety of the isolated RNA underwent reverse transcription, so expressed TCRB transcripts were sequenced. The data were produced by immunoSEQ multiplex PCR, yet TCRdb's version contains in-frame clones alone and is incomplete. This sample has 240,000 or so clones; 25% to 35% occur once, and the top ten carry under 4.5%. Sequencing input: central memory CD4+ T cells from blood. The receptors shown here come from a young man in good health.

The rearrangement links TRBV4-3 to TRBJ2-3; tentative D call: TRBD2 (5 bases). V gave up 4 bases and J gave up 3 bases, with 8 bases separating them. This CDR3 is 13 amino acids long. Germline values: CDR1 LGHNA, CDR2 YSLEER. The DNA of the CDR3 is TGCGCCAGCAGCCCCCGGAGGACAGATACGCAGTATTTT. Its translation: CASSPRRTDTQYF.

This clone was recorded at least ten times. The rearrangement links TRBV29-1 to TRBJ2-4, with 7 bases fitting TRBD2. The V gene end was trimmed by 3 bases and the J gene end by 6 bases; junction bases not matched to a gene: 5. The CDR3 loop spans 13 amino acids. Germline V CDR1 and CDR2: SQVTM, ANQGSEA. This chain's CDR3 is CSVDAGVGNIQYF. CDR3 sequence (DNA): TGCAGCGTTGACGCGGGAGTAGGAAACATTCAGTACTTC.

This clone was picked up a small number of times. V gene TRBV29-1 combines with J gene TRBJ2-3, with TRBD2 identical over 10 bases. Trimming removed 3 bases from V and 6 bases from J; junction bases left unmatched: 6. Germline-derived CDR1 and CDR2 are SQVTM and ANQGSEA. This CDR3 has 14 residues. The CDR3 coding sequence is TGCAGCGTTGAGCAGCGGGAGGGCGTGGATACGCAGTATTTT. Translation: CSVEQREGVDTQYF.

This clone was counted only a few times. The V call is TRBV18, the J call TRBJ2-1; D gene uncertain. Deletions cut 2 bases from V and 0 bases from J, with 8 bases between. Germline V gives CDR1 KGHSH, CDR2 LQKENI. The CDR3 sequence is 15 residues long. CDR3 in DNA: TGTGCCAGCTCACCAAAGCTCGGCTCCTACAATGAGCAGTTCTTC. It specifies CASSPKLGSYNEQFF.

The rearrangement links TRBV5-1 to TRBJ1-2; 8 bases map to TRBD1. The CDR3 covers 15 residues. CDR1 SGHRS and CDR2 YFSETQ come from the germline V gene. Trimming removed 5 bases from V and 3 bases from J; junction bases left unmatched: 9. The CDR3 protein is CASRSGQGGDYGYTF. CDR3 bases: TGCGCCAGCAGGTCTGGACAGGGCGGGGACTATGGCTACACCTTC.

As concerns this clone: Relative to the germline gene, one junction end is altered; a read error may explain this. This rearrangement joins TRBV7-2 to TRBJ2-2; tentatively, D is TRBD2 (5 bases). The CDR3 runs to 17 residues. Germline CDR1 is SGHTA and CDR2 is FQGNSA. CDR3 sequence reads: CASSQTRERSNTGELFF. The CDR3 region has the DNA TGTGCCAGCAGCCAAACCCGCGAGCGGTCGAATACCGGGGAGCTGTTTTTT.

On this clone itself: This could be a read error, since a much larger clone is one nucleotide away. V gene TRBV6-6 combines with J gene TRBJ1-1; maybe TRBD1 (6 bases). The V gene's germline CDR1 is MNHNY and CDR2 SVGAGI (reference sequence). Between the trimmed V and J ends, which lost 5 bases and 0 bases, there was a span of 7 bases. The CDR3 loop spans 13 amino acids. CDR3: CASSRQVNTEAFF. As DNA, the CDR3 is TGTGCCAGCAGTCGACAGGTGAACACTGAAGCTTTCTTT.

This clone has a handful of counts. CDR3 region: CAWSKGRNEQFF. CDR3 coding DNA: TGTGCCTGGAGTAAAGGGAGGAATGAGCAGTTCTTC. The chain has TRBV30 and TRBJ2-1, with D tentatively TRBD2 (6 bases). V was trimmed by 2 bases and J by 7 bases, leaving 9 bases between them. The CDR3 is 12 residues long. Germline-derived CDR1 and CDR2 are GTSNPN and SVGIG (reference sequence).

A few counts support this clone. The gene calls are TRBV30 and TRBJ2-7, with TRBD1 matching 12 bases. Germline trimming cut 2 bases from V and 2 bases from J; bases unmatched to any gene: 4. The CDR3 consists of 15 residues. Germline V gives CDR1 GTSNPN, CDR2 SVGIG (reference sequence). The CDR3 nucleotides read TGTGCCTGGAGTTGGGGGACAGGGGGCGCCTACGAGCAGTACTTC. Its protein is CAWSWGTGGAYEQYF.

In its sample, this clone was seen a few times. The gene calls are TRBV28 and TRBJ2-3; 9 nucleotides agree with TRBD1. CDR3 length equals 17 residues. CDR1 is MDHEN and CDR2 is SYDVKM in the germline V gene. The V gene end was trimmed by 5 bases and the J gene end by 3 bases; junction bases not matched to a gene: 12. The CDR3 sequence: CASSPNTGGQLTDTQYF. The CDR3 DNA follows: TGTGCCAGCAGTCCGAACACAGGGGGCCAATTAACAGATACGCAGTATTTT.

V gene TRBV10-2 combines with J gene TRBJ1-2; D uncertain. The CDR3 covers 14 residues. Trimming took 3 bases from V and 1 from J, leaving 9 bases between them. Germline V gene sequence: CDR1 WSHSY, CDR2 SAAADI. CDR3 residues: CASSDQTDNYGYTF. The CDR3 bases are TGCGCCAGCAGTGACCAGACCGATAACTATGGCTACACCTTC.

This clone was detected a few times. V usage is TRBV6-1 and J usage is TRBJ2-3, with D tentatively TRBD2 (5 bases). The CDR3 spans 12 residues. Germline V gene data show CDR1 as MNHNS and CDR2 as SASEGT. V lost 5 bases, J lost 4 bases, and 7 bases lay in between. The CDR3 coding sequence is TGTGCCAGCAGTAAACTAGCAGATACGCAGTATTTT. Translating it yields CASSKLADTQYF.

The chain joins TRBV6-6 to TRBJ2-3; D unclear. The V gene's germline CDR1 is MNHNY and CDR2 SVGAGI (reference sequence). V lost 8 bases to trimming and J lost 1 base, with 10 bases between them. CDR3 size: 13 residues. As DNA, the CDR3 is TGTGCCAGCGGCGCGTGGGGCACAGATACGCAGTATTTT. Translation gives CASGAWGTDTQYF.

This clone was counted a few times. The rearrangement joins TRBV5-1 to TRBJ2-5; perhaps TRBD2 as D (5 bases). The J call is uncertain, as TRBJ2-7 better fits the DNA end. CDR1 is SGHRS and CDR2 is YFSETQ in the germline V gene. The CDR3 totals 14 residues. The CDR3 sequence is CASSSGLPSYEQYF. The CDR3 nucleotides read TGCGCCAGCAGCTCCGGACTGCCCTCCTACGAGCAGTACTTC.

The rearrangement joins TRBV13 to TRBJ2-5; D not certain. V shed 4 bases and J shed 2 bases, with 23 bases lying between them. The germline V gene has CDR1 PRHDT and CDR2 FYEKMQ (reference sequence). The CDR3 consists of 18 residues. The CDR3 region has the DNA TGTGCCAGCAGCTGGCCCCCGGGCCACCCTTTGGGTCAAGAGACCCAGTACTTC. Translation: CASSWPPGHPLGQETQYF.

The chain employs TRBV7-2 and TRBJ1-2, with TRBD1 as a possible D gene (5 bases). The CDR3 is made up of 12 amino acids. The V end lost 6 bases, the J end lost 8 bases, and 13 bases lay between the germline ends. Per germline, CDR1 SGHTA and CDR2 FQGNSA. The CDR3 sequence is CASSRGGGGYTF. CDR3 sequence (DNA): TGTGCCAGCAGTCGCGGGGGTGGCGGCTACACCTTC.

This clone was detected a few times. The V call is TRBV7-2, the J call TRBJ2-3, with 14 bases lining up with TRBD2. The germline gives CDR1 SGHTA, CDR2 FQGNSA. The CDR3 is 17 amino acids. V lost 5 bases, J lost 1 base, and 5 bases stayed unmatched. The CDR3 DNA follows: TGTGCCAGCAGCCCCCCGGGACTAGCGGGGGGCACAGATACGCAGTATTTT. This codes for CASSPPGLAGGTDTQYF.

V gene TRBV14 combines with J gene TRBJ2-2; no reliable D call. Trimming left V 2 bases short and J 6 bases short, with 13 bases between. The germline V gene encodes CDR1 SGHDN and CDR2 FVKESK. The CDR3 spans 15 residues. The CDR3 protein is CASSQYSVDAGELFF. Written as DNA, the CDR3 is TGTGCCAGCAGCCAATACTCAGTGGATGCCGGGGAGCTGTTTTTT.

The chain employs TRBV30 and TRBJ1-3; no definite D call. The CDR3 runs 13 residues. Germline loops: CDR1 GTSNPN, CDR2 SVGIG (reference sequence). V lost 0 bases, J lost 1 base, and 4 bases lay in between. The CDR3 DNA follows: TGTGCCTGGAGTGTGGTATCTGGAAACACCATATATTTT. It is translated as CAWSVVSGNTIYF.

This clone was picked up a small number of times. This chain joins TRBV7-2 and TRBJ2-1; 10 bases align to TRBD2. V was pared by 7 bases and J by 7 bases, with 16 bases of the junction left unmatched. Per the germline V gene, CDR1 is SGHTA and CDR2 is FQGNSA. The CDR3 consists of 17 residues. The CDR3 DNA reads TGTGCCAGCACCCACCGGATAAGCGGGGGGGCGGAAAATGAGCAGTTCTTC. Residues: CASTHRISGGAENEQFF.

V usage is TRBV7-2 and J usage is TRBJ2-5, with D perhaps TRBD2 (5 bases). The length of the CDR3 is 14 residues. CDR1 and CDR2 (germline): SGHTA, FQGNSA. Trimming left V 3 bases short and J 0 bases short, with 8 bases between. The CDR3 sequence: CASSFWRNQETQYF. The DNA of the CDR3 is TGTGCCAGCAGCTTCTGGAGGAACCAAGAGACCCAGTACTTC.

This clone has at least ten counts. The gene calls are TRBV7-2 and TRBJ2-1; D remains ambiguous. The CDR3 length is 16 residues. Germline values: CDR1 SGHTA, CDR2 FQGNSA. Trimming cost V 4 bases and J 10 bases, with 23 bases left between them. As DNA, the CDR3 is TGTGCCAGCAGCTCGTACTTGGGTCTGGTCGGCGACGAGCAGTTCTTC. Amino acid sequence: CASSSYLGLVGDEQFF.

J is TRBJ1-6 and V is TRBV6-5, with 10 bases lining up with TRBD1. The V segment lost 5 bases and the J segment 4 bases; nucleotides outside the gene matches: 2. The germline gives CDR1 MNHEY, CDR2 SVGAGI. There are 15 residues in the CDR3. The CDR3 loop is CASSPGQGYNSPLHF. CDR3 sequence (DNA): TGTGCCAGCAGTCCGGGACAGGGGTATAATTCACCCCTCCACTTT.

This chain connects TRBV28 to TRBJ2-3, with 10 bases aligning to TRBD2. V shed 8 bases and J 1 base; nucleotides not matched to a gene: 6. This CDR3 region has 15 residues. Germline lookup yields CDR1 MDHEN and CDR2 SYDVKM. The CDR3 sequence is CASPPGTSGTDTQYF. Written as DNA, the CDR3 is TGTGCCAGCCCGCCCGGGACTAGCGGCACAGATACGCAGTATTTT.

A note on this clone: The sample carries other DNA sequences with the same CDR3. The chain joins TRBV30 to TRBJ2-5, with D possibly matching TRBD1 (5 bases). The germline V gene encodes CDR1 GTSNPN and CDR2 SVGIG (reference sequence). This CDR3 has 12 residues. V dropped 2 bases and J dropped 5 bases, with 9 bases sitting between them. The CDR3: CAWSTGGETQYF. The CDR3, as DNA: TGTGCCTGGAGTACAGGTGGGGAGACCCAGTACTTC.

The chain uses TRBV19 and TRBJ1-6; D gene ambiguous. The CDR3 has 13 residues. In germline, CDR1 is LNHDA, CDR2 SQIVND (reference sequence). The V end was cut by 5 bases, the J end by 8 bases, with 10 bases between. CDR3: CASSVGRDSPLHF. DNA for the CDR3: TGTGCCAGTAGTGTAGGGAGGGATTCACCCCTCCACTTT. The whole variable domain, remainder taken from reference TRBV19 and TRBJ1-6, is DGGITQSPKYLFRKEGQNVTLSCEQNLNHDAMYWYRQDPGQGLRLIYYSQIVNDFQKGDIAEGYSVSREKKESFPLTVTSAQKNPTAFYLCASSVGRDSPLHFGNGTRLTVT.

Ten or more counts support this clone. The V call is TRBV28, the J call TRBJ2-1, with D tentatively TRBD2 (5 bases). Per germline, CDR1 MDHEN and CDR2 SYDVKM. CDR3 size: 14 residues. Between the trimmed V and J ends, which lost 6 bases and 4 bases, there was a span of 13 bases. CDR3 region: CASRRGGGYNEQFF. CDR3 nucleotide sequence: TGTGCCAGCAGGCGCGGAGGCGGGTACAATGAGCAGTTCTTC.

This clone has just a few counts. This chain joins TRBV28 and TRBJ1-2; no clear D gene. Germline V gene data show CDR1 as MDHEN and CDR2 as SYDVKM. CDR3 size: 12 residues. Trimming removed 4 bases from V and 5 bases from J, with 8 bases in between. CDR3 sequence reads: CASSSAQYGYTF. The CDR3 DNA reads TGTGCCAGCAGTTCCGCGCAATATGGCTACACCTTC.

This clone was seen a handful of times. V is TRBV28 and J is TRBJ2-7, with D unresolved. V dropped 6 bases and J dropped 7 bases, with 13 bases sitting between them. The CDR3 has 12 residues. CDR1 is MDHEN, CDR2 SYDVKM, per germline. The CDR3 sequence: CASSPPAYEQYF. The CDR3 nucleotides are TGTGCCAGCAGCCCTCCGGCTTATGAGCAGTACTTC.

V and J are TRBV27 and TRBJ1-2; D is ambiguous. This CDR3 spans 14 amino acids. Germline lookup yields CDR1 MNHEY and CDR2 SMNVEV (reference sequence). V was pared by 5 bases and J by 2 bases, with 12 bases between. Written as DNA, the CDR3 is TGTGCCAGCAGTCCGCAAGAGGGCAACTATGGCTACACCTTC. Translated: CASSPQEGNYGYTF.